This entry lists 29 T cell receptor beta chains sequenced from one sample in a study of post-analysis software for immune sequencing data. These receptors are not linked to any known antigen. TCR beta cDNA libraries had unique molecular identifiers. TCRdb re-derived calls from the PCR reads in MiXCR, one entry per CDR3 protein. The table records about 800,000 distinct CDR3 sequences, roughly 27% of them present only once. Study conclusions and caveats: Five or six TRBV segments, TRBV5-6, TRBV5-1 and TRBV20-1 among them, were found more frequent in patients than controls.

Specimen: blood. The receptor source for this set is a girl between 10 and 17 years old with multiple sclerosis.

In regard to this clonotype: One end of the junction does not line up with germline, which may come from a read error. CDR3 sequence reads: CASRQGGSGYTF. For the CDR3, the DNA is TGCGCCAGCAGGCAAGGCGGAAGTGGCTACACCTTC. The chain combines TRBV4-1 with TRBJ1-2; D remains ambiguous. Germline lookup yields CDR1 MGHRA and CDR2 YSYEKL. The CDR3 loop spans 12 amino acids.

The chain carries TRBV7-2 and TRBJ2-1; 7 bases are a match to TRBD2. V trimming: 5 bases; J trimming: 5 bases; junction bases outside the gene matches: 21. CDR3 length: 19 residues. Germline-derived CDR1 and CDR2 are SGHTA and FQGNSA. The CDR3 protein is CASSTSHGTNPIGHNEQFF. The DNA of the CDR3 is TGTGCCAGCAGCACCTCCCACGGGACTAACCCTATAGGACACAATGAGCAGTTCTTC.

The chain uses TRBV20-1 and TRBJ2-7; 9 positions agree with TRBD2. The CDR3 has 13 residues. V gave up 3 bases and J gave up 5 bases; unmatched junction bases: 5. Germline loops: CDR1 DFQATT, CDR2 SNEGSKA (reference sequence). The CDR3 DNA sequence: TGCAGTGCTAGTATCTTAGCGGGGGACGAGCAGTACTTC. This sequence encodes CSASILAGDEQYF.

This clonotype has a count of ten or more. The rearrangement joins TRBV6-5 to TRBJ2-7; 10 bases map to TRBD1. Germline V gene data show CDR1 as MNHEY and CDR2 as SVGAGI. The trim removed 10 bases at V and 4 bases at J, leaving 10 bases unmatched. This CDR3 is 14 amino acids long. CDR3 sequence reads: CATKRGTGVYEQYF. The DNA for the CDR3 is TGTGCCACCAAACGGGGGACAGGGGTGTACGAGCAGTACTTC.

The rearrangement links TRBV5-1 to TRBJ2-3; 10 bases fit TRBD2. The CDR3 extends over 17 amino acids. With V trimmed by 0 bases and J by 6 bases, 10 bases remained unmatched. Germline loops: CDR1 SGHRS, CDR2 YFSETQ. Here the CDR3 DNA reads TGCGCCAGCAGCTTGGTTGCGAGCGGGGGGGCGGCGGATACGCAGTATTTT. It specifies CASSLVASGGAADTQYF.

This chain links TRBV7-2 with TRBJ2-7, with D maybe TRBD2 (6 bases). CDR1 and CDR2 (germline): SGHTA, FQGNSA. V was trimmed by 1 base and J by 4 bases, leaving 17 bases between them. The CDR3 runs to 16 residues. Here the CDR3 reads CASSLGAALAGYEQYF. The CDR3 DNA reads as TGTGCCAGCAGCTTAGGCGCGGCACTAGCAGGATACGAGCAGTACTTC.

The rearrangement joins TRBV19 to TRBJ2-7; 8 bases agree with TRBD1. This CDR3 comprises 15 residues. The V and J ends lost 5 bases and 0 bases, in that order; junction bases with no gene match: 6. Germline V CDR1 and CDR2: LNHDA, SQIVND (reference sequence). Here the CDR3 DNA reads TGTGCCAGTAGTGCGGGACAGGCCAGCTCCTACGAGCAGTACTTC. Its translation: CASSAGQASSYEQYF.

The CDR3 reads CASSLDPRGARLETQYF. The CDR3 DNA sequence: TGTGCCAGCAGCTTAGATCCCCGGGGGGCGAGACTAGAGACCCAGTACTTC. The chain joins TRBV11-2 to TRBJ2-5, with D possibly matching TRBD2 (7 bases). From germline, CDR1 is SGHAT and CDR2 FQNNGV. The CDR3 runs 17 residues. The germline V and J ends were trimmed by 0 bases and 4 bases, with 18 bases remaining between them.

The rearrangement joins TRBV12-3 or TRBV12-4 to TRBJ2-3, with 10 positions matching TRBD2. The trim removed 6 bases at V and 3 bases at J, leaving 6 bases unmatched. The CDR3 has 15 residues. The CDR3 sequence is CASSPETSGTDTQYF. The CDR3 DNA reads as TGTGCCAGCAGCCCCGAGACTAGCGGGACAGATACGCAGTATTTT.

This clonotype was seen many times. This chain links TRBV12-3 or TRBV12-4 with TRBJ2-5; 10 bases fit TRBD2. CDR3 length equals 13 residues. With V trimmed by 7 bases and J by 9 bases, 8 bases remained unmatched. For the CDR3, the DNA is TGTGCCAGCACCTTAGCGGGAGGCTCCCCCCAGTACTTC. Its translation: CASTLAGGSPQYF.

A few counts support this clonotype. This chain's CDR3 is CASSLQGANTGELFF. As DNA, the CDR3 is TGTGCCAGCAGTTTGCAGGGAGCGAACACCGGGGAGCTGTTTTTT. The chain carries TRBV12-3 or TRBV12-4 and TRBJ2-2, with D possibly called TRBD1 or TRBD2 (5 bases each). Deletions cut 3 bases from V and 0 bases from J, with 8 bases between. The CDR3 runs to 15 residues.

This chain uses TRBV20-1 with TRBJ2-3; tentatively, D is TRBD2 (6 bases). CDR3 length: 16 residues. The germline gives CDR1 DFQATT, CDR2 SNEGSKA (reference sequence). The V end lost 0 bases, the J end lost 2 bases, and 15 bases lay between the germline ends. The DNA for the CDR3 is TGCAGTGCTAGAGAGAGGTGGCGGGACCACACAGATACGCAGTATTTT. Its translation: CSARERWRDHTDTQYF.

This clonotype has at least ten counts. The chain has TRBV29-1 and TRBJ2-7; D is possibly TRBD2 (5 bases). Germline V gene data show CDR1 as SQVTM and CDR2 as ANQGSEA. V was shortened by 3 bases and J by 0 bases, with 9 bases between the two germline ends. CDR3 length equals 13 residues. CDR3 sequence (DNA): TGCAGCGTTGAGGAGGTTAGCTCCTACGAGCAGTACTTC. Residues: CSVEEVSSYEQYF.

A remark on this clonotype: This may come from a read error, since a much larger clone is one base off. The chain joins TRBV6-2 or TRBV6-3 to TRBJ2-5, with 9 bases that match TRBD2. Germline V gene data show CDR1 as MNHEY and CDR2 as SVGEGT. The junction had 11 bases not matched to a gene; V was cut back by 4 bases and J by 11 bases. The CDR3 has 14 amino acids. The CDR3 region has the DNA TGTGCCAGCAGTTGGGGACTAGCAATTAATGAGCAGTACTTC. This codes for CASSWGLAINEQYF.

The gene calls are TRBV4-1 and TRBJ1-1; D uncertain. This CDR3 is built from 14 residues. The ends were cut back, 1 base at V and 6 bases at J, with 12 bases in the middle. The germline V gene encodes CDR1 MGHRA and CDR2 YSYEKL. The CDR3 DNA follows: TGCGCCAGCAGCCAAGCGTCGGAGTGGCCTGAAGCTTTCTTT. Translating it yields CASSQASEWPEAFF.

The rearrangement joins TRBV20-1 to TRBJ2-1; a weak D match, TRBD1 (7 bases). The CDR3 length is 16 residues. V lost 3 bases and J lost 2, with 17 bases in between. Germline values: CDR1 DFQATT, CDR2 SNEGSKA (reference sequence). Written as DNA, the CDR3 is TGCAGTGCTAGGAACGTCGGCAGGGGGGCCTACAATGAGCAGTTCTTC. Its protein product is CSARNVGRGAYNEQFF.

This clonotype has only a few counts. The J gene is TRBJ2-1, the V gene TRBV20-1; perhaps D is TRBD1 or TRBD2 (5 bases each). The germline V gene has CDR1 DFQATT and CDR2 SNEGSKA (reference sequence). Trimming left V 5 bases short and J 9 bases short, with 23 bases between. This CDR3 spans 15 amino acids. The CDR3 region has the DNA TGCAGTGCTCGTCCCACCGGGACGCCAGGTAGTGAGCAGTTCTTC. As protein: CSARPTGTPGSEQFF.

This chain uses TRBV20-1 with TRBJ1-5; 7 bases fit TRBD1. Trimming removed 5 bases from V and 6 bases from J; junction bases left unmatched: 4. The length of the CDR3 is 12 residues. In germline, CDR1 is DFQATT, CDR2 SNEGSKA (reference sequence). The DNA for the CDR3 is TGCAGTGCTCCGCAGGGGGGTCAGCCCCAGCATTTT. It encodes CSAPQGGQPQHF.

This clonotype was detected a few times. The V call is TRBV11-2, the J call TRBJ2-7; D gene ambiguous. The germline V and J ends were trimmed by 3 bases and 0 bases, with 9 bases remaining between them. CDR3 length: 14 residues. Germline CDR1 and CDR2: SGHAT and FQNNGV. DNA for the CDR3: TGTGCCAGCAGCTTGGGCTGGAGCTCCTACGAGCAGTACTTC. It specifies CASSLGWSSYEQYF.

This clonotype was recorded at least ten times. This rearrangement joins TRBV7-6 to TRBJ2-7; a weak D match, TRBD1 (5 bases). Trimming took 1 base from V and 2 from J, leaving 9 bases between them. CDR3 size: 14 residues. Per germline, CDR1 SGHVS and CDR2 FNYEAQ. As DNA, the CDR3 is TGTGCCAGCAGCTTAGGGGGCGGAACCTACGAGCAGTACTTC. As protein: CASSLGGGTYEQYF. The full variable domain, in which reference TRBV7-6 and TRBJ2-7 provide the parts outside the CDR3, is GAGVSQSPRYKVTKRGQDVALRCDPISGHVSLYWYRQALGQGPEFLTYFNYEAQQDKSGLPNDRFSAERPEGSISTLTIQRTEQRDSAMYRCASSLGGGTYEQYFGPGTRLTVT.

This clonotype showed up just a few times. The rearrangement links TRBV12-3 or TRBV12-4 to TRBJ1-6; 7 nucleotides agree with TRBD1. This CDR3 region has 12 residues. The V and J ends lost 5 bases and 11 bases, in that order; junction bases with no gene match: 3. As DNA, the CDR3 is TGTGCCAGCAGTGACAGGGCTGCACCCCTCCACTTT. It encodes CASSDRAAPLHF.

Concerning this clonotype: An end of the junction does not agree with germline; a read error may underlie this. This rearrangement joins TRBV29-1 to TRBJ2-2; 10 bases map to TRBD1. Germline CDR1 SQVTM, CDR2 ANQGSEA. CDR3 length: 14 amino acids. CDR3 bases: TGCAGCGTTGGAGGGACAGGGGAGACCGGGGGGCTGTTTTTT. Protein sequence: CSVGGTGETGGLFF.

The V call is TRBV12-3 or TRBV12-4, the J call TRBJ1-3; TRBD1 is a possible D gene (6 bases). The V end was cut by 6 bases, the J end by 2 bases, with 20 bases between. The CDR3 extends over 17 amino acids. The CDR3 loop reads CASRPGTHLSTGNTIYF. In nucleotides, the CDR3 is TGTGCCAGCAGGCCCGGGACACATTTATCGACTGGAAACACCATATATTTT.

The CDR3 loop reads CASSSGLAGGISTDTQYF. The CDR3 nucleotides read TGCGCCAGCAGCTCGGGACTAGCGGGCGGGATTAGCACAGATACGCAGTATTTT. The chain links TRBV5-1 to TRBJ2-3; 12 bases map to TRBD2. The CDR3 extends over 18 amino acids. Germline trimming cut 3 bases from V and 0 bases from J; bases unmatched to any gene: 8. The V gene's germline CDR1 is SGHRS and CDR2 YFSETQ.

V is TRBV5-6 and J is TRBJ2-5; D not certain. This CDR3 region has 15 residues. V lost 2 bases and J 1 base, leaving 12 bases between the germline ends. The germline CDR1 and CDR2 sequences are SGHDT and YYEEEE. Here the CDR3 reads CASSFGKGTQETQYF. The CDR3, as DNA: TGTGCCAGCAGCTTTGGAAAAGGAACCCAAGAGACCCAGTACTTC. The whole variable domain, filled in from reference TRBV5-6 and TRBJ2-5, reads DAGVTQSPTHLIKTRGQQVTLRCSPKSGHDTVSWYQQALGQGPQFIFQYYEEEERQRGNFPDRFSGHQFPNYSSELNVNALLLGDSALYLCASSFGKGTQETQYFGPGTRLLVL.

The gene calls are TRBV20-1 and TRBJ2-3, with D maybe TRBD2 (6 bases). The CDR3 has 15 amino acids. Trimming cost V 2 bases and J 2 bases, with 14 bases left between them. From germline, CDR1 is DFQATT and CDR2 SNEGSKA (reference sequence). CDR3 in amino acids: CSARKRASNTDTQYF. Here the CDR3 DNA reads TGCAGTGCTAGAAAGCGGGCCTCGAACACAGATACGCAGTATTTT.

This clonotype was observed a handful of times. The V call is TRBV28, the J call TRBJ2-5; TRBD1 agrees at 7 bases. The CDR3 extends over 14 amino acids. Looked up from germline, CDR1 is MDHEN and CDR2 is SYDVKM. Germline trimming cut 6 bases from V and 3 bases from J; bases unmatched to any gene: 7. The CDR3, as DNA: TGTGCCAGCAGCCGTCCTGGGACAGAAGAGACCCAGTACTTC. Translating it yields CASSRPGTEETQYF.

Points on this clonotype: A read error may produce the germline difference seen at one junction end. This chain connects TRBV5-6 to TRBJ1-4; no reliable D call. CDR3 size: 14 residues. Germline V gene sequence: CDR1 SGHDT, CDR2 YYEEEE. CDR3 residues: CTSSFGPADEKLFF. CDR3 coding DNA: TGTACCAGCAGCTTCGGCCCGGCGGATGAAAAACTGTTTTTT.

This sequence joins TRBV20-1 and TRBJ2-3; no definite D call. V lost 6 bases, J lost 3 bases, and 7 bases lay in between. Germline assignment: CDR1 DFQATT and CDR2 SNEGSKA (reference sequence). The CDR3 runs to 11 residues. CDR3 residues: CSALQTDTQYF. The CDR3 coding sequence is TGCAGTGCCCTTCAAACAGATACGCAGTATTTT.